This T cell receptor beta chain was sequenced for a study of T cells in Graves' hyperthyroidism and ophthalmopathy. Overall study results and limits: The model identified upcoming ophthalmopathy a median approximately 6.5 months ahead of onset.

In this sample, this clonotype turned up many times. Its specificity is unknown. The TCR beta CDR3 regions underwent amplification using RNA transcripts as the source. Using the HTBI primer set, a first-round RT-PCR was run on the TCR CDR3. TCRdb itself ran the multiplex PCR reads through MiXCR, one entry per CDR3 protein. The sample includes around 760,000 distinct CDR3 sequences, just over 35% of them seen just once. The V and J ends lost 5 bases and 11 bases respectively, with 15 bases between them. The germline CDR1 and CDR2 sequences are SGHAT and FQNNGV. The CDR3 extends over 12 amino acids. This chain joins TRBV11-2 and TRBJ1-1, with TRBD1 as a possible D gene (5 bases). The sequence derives from a woman between 35 and 50 years old with Graves' hyperthyroidism. Specimen: blood. CDR3 residues: CASSPNQGLAFF. The CDR3, as DNA: TGTGCCAGCAGCCCGAACCAGGGTCTGGCTTTCTTT.